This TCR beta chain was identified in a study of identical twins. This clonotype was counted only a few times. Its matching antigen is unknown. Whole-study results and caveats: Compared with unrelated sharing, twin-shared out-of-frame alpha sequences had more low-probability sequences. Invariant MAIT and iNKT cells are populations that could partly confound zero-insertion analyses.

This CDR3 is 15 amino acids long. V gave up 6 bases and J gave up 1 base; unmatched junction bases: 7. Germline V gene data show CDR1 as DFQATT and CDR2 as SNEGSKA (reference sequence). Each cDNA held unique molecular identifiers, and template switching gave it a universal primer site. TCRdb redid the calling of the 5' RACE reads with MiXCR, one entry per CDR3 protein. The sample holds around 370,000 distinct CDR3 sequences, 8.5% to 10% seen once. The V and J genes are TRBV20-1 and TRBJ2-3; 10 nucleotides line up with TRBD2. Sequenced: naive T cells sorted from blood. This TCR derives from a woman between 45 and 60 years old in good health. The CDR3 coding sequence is TGCAGTGCCAGATTCCTAGCGGGAGGCACAGATACGCAGTATTTT. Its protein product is CSARFLAGGTDTQYF.